Listed below are T cell receptor beta chains from one sample, sequenced in a study of shared clonotypes between healthy human individuals. Measured with immunoSEQ multiplex PCR; TCRdb has only the in-frame clones, and not every one. Among 2 million to 3 million clones listed, approximately 94% were seen once. The specimen sequenced was naive CD4+ T cells from PBMCs. The receptors derive from a man aged 18-30 years in good health. Some clones in this sample may be carry-over from other donors' samples. Both conserved end residues are part of each CDR3. Fields, in order: V gene, J gene, D gene, clone size, CDR3 protein, CDR3 DNA. A D gene is named only where the DNA matches it firmly. Not all rows give a size; the values are once, few, many and, for expanded clones, a class.

v_gene: TRBV28
j_gene: TRBJ1-1
d_gene: NA
abundance: NA
CDR3aa: CASSLDKAPEAFF
CDR3nt: TGTGCCAGCAGTTTAGACAAAGCACCTGAAGCTTTCTTT

v_gene: TRBV7-6
j_gene: TRBJ2-5
d_gene: NA
abundance: NA
CDR3aa: CASSPRGAGAFQETQYF
CDR3nt: TGTGCCAGCAGCCCAAGAGGGGCAGGGGCGTTCCAAGAGACCCAGTACTTC

v_gene: TRBV6-1
j_gene: TRBJ2-1
d_gene: TRBD2
abundance: NA
CDR3aa: CASSEGTSGPNEQFF
CDR3nt: TGTGCCAGCAGTGAAGGGACTAGCGGACCCAATGAGCAGTTCTTC

v_gene: TRBV6-1
j_gene: TRBJ2-7
d_gene: TRBD1
abundance: NA
CDR3aa: CASSGIGTVTYEQYF
CDR3nt: TGTGCCAGCAGTGGTATAGGGACAGTAACCTACGAGCAGTACTTC

v_gene: TRBV5-1
j_gene: TRBJ2-1
d_gene: NA
abundance: once
CDR3aa: CASSLAGQSADEQFF
CDR3nt: TGCGCCAGCAGCTTGGCCGGTCAATCGGCGGATGAGCAGTTCTTC

v_gene: TRBV11-1
j_gene: TRBJ2-7
d_gene: NA
abundance: NA
CDR3aa: CASSLDSLTYEQYF
CDR3nt: TGTGCCAGCAGCTTAGACAGTCTAACCTACGAGCAGTACTTC

v_gene: TRBV7-2
j_gene: TRBJ2-5
d_gene: TRBD2
abundance: NA
CDR3aa: CASSLQRGQETQYF
CDR3nt: TGTGCCAGCAGCTTACAGCGGGGGCAAGAGACCCAGTACTTC

v_gene: TRBV6-1
j_gene: TRBJ1-1
d_gene: NA
abundance: NA
CDR3aa: CASSERSSEAFF
CDR3nt: TGTGCCAGCAGTGAACGGAGTAGCGAAGCTTTCTTT

v_gene: TRBV10-3
j_gene: TRBJ2-3
d_gene: NA
abundance: NA
CDR3aa: CAIRAVDTQYF
CDR3nt: TGTGCCATCAGAGCGGTGGATACGCAGTATTTT

v_gene: TRBV18
j_gene: TRBJ2-3
d_gene: TRBD2
abundance: once
CDR3aa: CASSPVAGATDTQYF
CDR3nt: TGTGCCAGCTCACCGGTAGCGGGAGCTACGGATACGCAGTATTTT

v_gene: TRBV10-2
j_gene: TRBJ2-3
d_gene: NA
abundance: NA
CDR3aa: CASSESGPDTQYF
CDR3nt: TGCGCCAGCAGTGAGTCGGGCCCAGATACGCAGTATTTT

v_gene: TRBV27
j_gene: TRBJ1-1
d_gene: NA
abundance: NA
CDR3aa: CASSLFLNTEAFF
CDR3nt: TGTGCCAGCAGTTTATTTCTGAACACTGAAGCTTTCTTT

v_gene: TRBV14
j_gene: TRBJ2-2
d_gene: TRBD2
abundance: NA
CDR3aa: CASSQERGAGSTGELFF
CDR3nt: TGTGCCAGCAGCCAAGAAAGGGGAGCGGGATCGACCGGGGAGCTGTTTTTT

v_gene: TRBV19
j_gene: TRBJ1-2
d_gene: TRBD1
abundance: NA
CDR3aa: CASKGGQGVPYGYTF
CDR3nt: TGTGCCAGTAAAGGGGGACAGGGGGTTCCCTATGGCTACACCTTC

v_gene: TRBV4-1
j_gene: TRBJ2-1
d_gene: NA
abundance: NA
CDR3aa: CASSHPLGEQFF
CDR3nt: TGCGCCAGCAGCCACCCACTCGGGGAGCAGTTCTTC

v_gene: TRBV5-1
j_gene: TRBJ2-1
d_gene: TRBD2
abundance: NA
CDR3aa: CASSFGLADTGAEQFF
CDR3nt: TGCGCCAGCAGCTTTGGACTAGCGGACACCGGGGCTGAGCAGTTCTTC

v_gene: TRBV18
j_gene: TRBJ1-3
d_gene: NA
abundance: NA
CDR3aa: CASSRQVGDTIYF
CDR3nt: TGTGCCAGCTCACGACAGGTTGGGGACACCATATATTTT

v_gene: TRBV6-1
j_gene: TRBJ2-3
d_gene: TRBD2
abundance: NA
CDR3aa: CASSVQPAGGDTQYF
CDR3nt: TGTGCCAGCAGTGTTCAGCCCGCGGGAGGAGATACGCAGTATTTT

v_gene: TRBV6-5
j_gene: TRBJ1-4
d_gene: NA
abundance: NA
CDR3aa: CASSSGIGREKLFF
CDR3nt: TGTGCCAGCAGCTCCGGGATTGGCAGGGAAAAACTGTTTTTT

v_gene: TRBV6-6
j_gene: TRBJ2-7
d_gene: TRBD2
abundance: NA
CDR3aa: CASSSTSGSLYEQYF
CDR3nt: TGTGCCAGCAGTTCGACTAGCGGGAGTCTCTACGAGCAGTACTTC

v_gene: TRBV13
j_gene: TRBJ2-7
d_gene: NA
abundance: NA
CDR3aa: CASSSGAESSYEQYF
CDR3nt: TGTGCCAGCAGCTCAGGGGCGGAAAGCTCCTACGAGCAGTACTTC

v_gene: TRBV5-1
j_gene: TRBJ1-1
d_gene: NA
abundance: NA
CDR3aa: CASSSRGNTEAFF
CDR3nt: TGCGCCAGCAGCTCGCGGGGGAACACTGAAGCTTTCTTT

v_gene: TRBV5-1
j_gene: TRBJ1-2
d_gene: NA
abundance: NA
CDR3aa: CASSSRRVNGGDYTF
CDR3nt: TGCGCCAGCAGCTCGCGGCGTGTTAATGGAGGCGACTACACCTTC

v_gene: TRBV14
j_gene: TRBJ2-2
d_gene: NA
abundance: NA
CDR3aa: CASSLLRGGSTGELFF
CDR3nt: TGTGCCAGCAGCCTCCTGAGAGGGGGATCGACCGGGGAGCTGTTTTTT

v_gene: TRBV5-1
j_gene: TRBJ2-7
d_gene: NA
abundance: NA
CDR3aa: CASRETGFDEQYF
CDR3nt: TGCGCCAGCAGGGAAACAGGGTTCGACGAGCAGTACTTC

v_gene: TRBV14
j_gene: TRBJ1-1
d_gene: NA
abundance: NA
CDR3aa: CASSLYRDTEAFF
CDR3nt: TGTGCCAGCAGCCTATACAGGGACACTGAAGCTTTCTTT

v_gene: TRBV7-9
j_gene: TRBJ1-1
d_gene: TRBD1
abundance: NA
CDR3aa: CASSPGTGLEAFF
CDR3nt: TGTGCCAGCAGCCCGGGGACAGGCCTTGAAGCTTTCTTT

v_gene: TRBV4-2
j_gene: TRBJ2-1
d_gene: TRBD2
abundance: NA
CDR3aa: CASSGEGLNEQFF
CDR3nt: TGTGCCAGCAGCGGGGAGGGCCTTAATGAGCAGTTCTTC

v_gene: TRBV11-2
j_gene: TRBJ1-5
d_gene: NA
abundance: NA
CDR3aa: CASSFTTDQPQHF
CDR3nt: TGTGCCAGCAGCTTCACGACAGATCAGCCCCAGCATTTT

v_gene: TRBV5-1
j_gene: TRBJ2-2
d_gene: TRBD2
abundance: NA
CDR3aa: CASTPLAGEAGELFF
CDR3nt: TGCGCCAGCACCCCACTAGCGGGAGAAGCCGGGGAGCTGTTTTTT

v_gene: TRBV28
j_gene: TRBJ2-2
d_gene: NA
abundance: NA
CDR3aa: CASSLMGNTGELFF
CDR3nt: TGTGCCAGCAGTTTGATGGGGAACACCGGGGAGCTGTTTTTT

v_gene: TRBV7-2
j_gene: TRBJ1-4
d_gene: NA
abundance: NA
CDR3aa: CASSRGTNEKLFF
CDR3nt: TGTGCCAGCAGCCGGGGAACTAATGAAAAACTGTTTTTT

v_gene: TRBV5-6
j_gene: TRBJ2-2
d_gene: TRBD2
abundance: NA
CDR3aa: CASSLGSGRSTGELFF
CDR3nt: TGTGCCAGCAGCTTGGGAAGCGGGAGGTCCACCGGGGAGCTGTTTTTT

v_gene: TRBV19
j_gene: TRBJ1-3
d_gene: NA
abundance: NA
CDR3aa: CASSMAFRGRGNTIYF
CDR3nt: TGTGCCAGTAGTATGGCTTTCCGGGGGCGAGGAAACACCATATATTTT

v_gene: TRBV5-6
j_gene: TRBJ2-5
d_gene: NA
abundance: once
CDR3aa: CASSLSGAETQYF
CDR3nt: TGTGCCAGCAGCTTGTCGGGGGCCGAGACCCAGTACTTC

v_gene: TRBV5-1
j_gene: TRBJ2-7
d_gene: TRBD1
abundance: NA
CDR3aa: CASSEQGSSSYEQYF
CDR3nt: TGCGCCAGCAGCGAACAGGGGTCGTCCTCCTACGAGCAGTACTTC

v_gene: TRBV5-1
j_gene: TRBJ2-3
d_gene: TRBD2
abundance: NA
CDR3aa: CASSRRIGAGGTHRSTDTQYF
CDR3nt: TGCGCCAGCAGCAGGAGGATCGGAGCGGGAGGGACCCATCGATCCACAGATACGCAGTATTTT

v_gene: TRBV5-1
j_gene: TRBJ2-6
d_gene: NA
abundance: NA
CDR3aa: CASSLAMYGSSGANVLTF
CDR3nt: TGCGCCAGCAGCTTGGCCATGTATGGGAGCTCTGGGGCCAACGTCCTGACTTTC

v_gene: TRBV5-1
j_gene: TRBJ1-4
d_gene: TRBD1
abundance: NA
CDR3aa: CASSLVTGGVEKLFF
CDR3nt: TGCGCCAGCAGCTTGGTTACAGGGGGGGTGGAAAAACTGTTTTTT

v_gene: TRBV5-1
j_gene: TRBJ2-1
d_gene: NA
abundance: NA
CDR3aa: CASSLVGTLTDNEQFF
CDR3nt: TGCGCCAGCAGCTTGGTCGGGACACTCACCGACAATGAGCAGTTCTTC

v_gene: TRBV27
j_gene: TRBJ2-7
d_gene: TRBD2
abundance: NA
CDR3aa: CASSLAGVGYYEQYF
CDR3nt: TGTGCCAGCAGTTTAGCGGGAGTCGGCTACTACGAGCAGTACTTC

v_gene: TRBV14
j_gene: TRBJ1-2
d_gene: NA
abundance: NA
CDR3aa: CASSQDSSPGYTF
CDR3nt: TGTGCCAGCAGCCAAGATAGCAGCCCTGGCTACACCTTC

v_gene: TRBV7-3
j_gene: TRBJ2-1
d_gene: TRBD1
abundance: NA
CDR3aa: CASSSQGAAEQFF
CDR3nt: TGTGCCAGCAGCTCACAGGGGGCTGCGGAGCAGTTCTTC

v_gene: TRBV7-9
j_gene: TRBJ1-1
d_gene: NA
abundance: NA
CDR3aa: CASSDRQGYTEAFF
CDR3nt: TGTGCCAGCAGCGATCGTCAGGGGTACACTGAAGCTTTCTTT

v_gene: TRBV5-1
j_gene: TRBJ1-1
d_gene: NA
abundance: few
CDR3aa: CASSVQGRSTEAFF
CDR3nt: TGCGCCAGCAGCGTGCAGGGGCGGAGCACTGAAGCTTTCTTT

v_gene: TRBV7-2
j_gene: TRBJ2-3
d_gene: NA
abundance: NA
CDR3aa: CASSLIYTDTQYF
CDR3nt: TGTGCCAGCAGCTTAATTTACACAGATACGCAGTATTTT

v_gene: TRBV7-9
j_gene: TRBJ1-5
d_gene: NA
abundance: once
CDR3aa: CASSTKKQDSGHGNQPQHF
CDR3nt: TGTGCCAGCAGCACAAAAAAGCAGGACAGTGGCCATGGAAATCAGCCCCAGCATTTT

v_gene: TRBV5-1
j_gene: TRBJ1-1
d_gene: NA
abundance: NA
CDR3aa: CASSPTTGNTEAFF
CDR3nt: TGCGCCAGCAGCCCTACGACAGGGAACACTGAAGCTTTCTTT

v_gene: TRBV5-8
j_gene: TRBJ2-1
d_gene: TRBD2
abundance: NA
CDR3aa: CASTIAGLSYNEQFF
CDR3nt: TGTGCCAGCACCATAGCGGGACTCTCCTACAATGAGCAGTTCTTC

v_gene: TRBV7-6
j_gene: TRBJ2-4
d_gene: TRBD2
abundance: NA
CDR3aa: CASSLAPLAGAAKNIQYF
CDR3nt: TGTGCCAGCAGCTTAGCCCCCCTAGCGGGAGCGGCCAAAAACATTCAGTACTTC

v_gene: TRBV6-6
j_gene: TRBJ2-7
d_gene: TRBD2
abundance: NA
CDR3aa: CASSSLAGGLYEQYF
CDR3nt: TGTGCCAGCAGTTCACTAGCGGGAGGGCTCTACGAGCAGTACTTC

v_gene: TRBV28
j_gene: TRBJ1-1
d_gene: NA
abundance: NA
CDR3aa: CASSFWGASEAFF
CDR3nt: TGTGCCAGCAGTTTCTGGGGGGCATCCGAAGCTTTCTTT

v_gene: TRBV28
j_gene: TRBJ2-1
d_gene: TRBD2
abundance: NA
CDR3aa: CASVPSGRVPEQFF
CDR3nt: TGTGCCAGCGTCCCTAGCGGGAGGGTTCCTGAGCAGTTCTTC

v_gene: TRBV6-5
j_gene: TRBJ2-5
d_gene: NA
abundance: NA
CDR3aa: CASSYSYSQETQYF
CDR3nt: TGTGCCAGCAGTTACTCGTACTCACAAGAGACCCAGTACTTC

v_gene: TRBV5-6
j_gene: TRBJ2-7
d_gene: NA
abundance: NA
CDR3aa: CASSLTVGPYEQYF
CDR3nt: TGTGCCAGCAGCTTAACTGTGGGACCATACGAGCAGTACTTC

v_gene: TRBV5-1
j_gene: TRBJ2-5
d_gene: NA
abundance: NA
CDR3aa: CASSLDTKETQYF
CDR3nt: TGCGCCAGCAGCTTGGACACGAAAGAGACCCAGTACTTC

v_gene: TRBV27
j_gene: TRBJ1-1
d_gene: NA
abundance: NA
CDR3aa: CASSYRGAEAFF
CDR3nt: TGTGCCAGCAGTTATCGGGGGGCCGAAGCTTTCTTT